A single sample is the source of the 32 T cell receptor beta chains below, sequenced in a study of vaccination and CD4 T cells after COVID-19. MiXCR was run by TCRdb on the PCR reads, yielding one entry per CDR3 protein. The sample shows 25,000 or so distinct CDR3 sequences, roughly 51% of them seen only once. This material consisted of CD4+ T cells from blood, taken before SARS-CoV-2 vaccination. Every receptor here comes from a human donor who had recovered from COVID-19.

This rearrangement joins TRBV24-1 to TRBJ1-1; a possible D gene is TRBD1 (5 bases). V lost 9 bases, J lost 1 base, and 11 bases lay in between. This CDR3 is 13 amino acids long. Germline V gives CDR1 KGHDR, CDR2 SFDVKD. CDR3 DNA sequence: TGTGCCACCCGGGGGAAAGGGAACACTGAAGCTTTCTTT. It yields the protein CATRGKGNTEAFF.

The CDR3 region has the DNA TGTGCCAGTAGTCCCGGAGCCACTGAAGCTTTCTTT. Translation gives CASSPGATEAFF. This chain uses TRBV19 with TRBJ1-1; D gene uncertain. The CDR3 spans 12 residues. Per germline, CDR1 LNHDA and CDR2 SQIVND (reference sequence). The germline V and J ends were trimmed by 5 bases and 4 bases, with 8 bases remaining between them. Combining the CDR3 with reference TRBV19 and TRBJ1-1 gives the whole variable domain DGGITQSPKYLFRKEGQNVTLSCEQNLNHDAMYWYRQDPGQGLRLIYYSQIVNDFQKGDIAEGYSVSREKKESFPLTVTSAQKNPTAFYLCASSPGATEAFFGQGTRLTVV.

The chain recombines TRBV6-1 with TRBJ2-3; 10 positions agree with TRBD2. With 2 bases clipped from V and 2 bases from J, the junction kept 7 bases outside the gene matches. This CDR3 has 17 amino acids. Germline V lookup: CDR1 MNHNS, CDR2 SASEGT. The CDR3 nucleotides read TGTGCCAGCAGTGAATTCGGGACTAGCGAGAACACAGATACGCAGTATTTT. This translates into CASSEFGTSENTDTQYF.

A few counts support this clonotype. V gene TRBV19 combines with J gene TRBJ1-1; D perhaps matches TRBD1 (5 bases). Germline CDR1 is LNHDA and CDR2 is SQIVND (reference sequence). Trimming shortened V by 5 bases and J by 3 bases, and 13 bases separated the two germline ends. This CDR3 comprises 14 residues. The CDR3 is CASSPQVGDTEAFF. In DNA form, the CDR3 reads TGTGCCAGTAGTCCGCAGGTGGGGGACACTGAAGCTTTCTTT.

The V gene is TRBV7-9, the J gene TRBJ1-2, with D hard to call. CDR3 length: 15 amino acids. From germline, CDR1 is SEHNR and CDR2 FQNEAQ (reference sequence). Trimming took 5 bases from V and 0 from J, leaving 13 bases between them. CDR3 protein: CASSPWEVPNYGYTF. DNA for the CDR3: TGTGCCAGCAGCCCCTGGGAGGTCCCTAACTATGGCTACACCTTC.

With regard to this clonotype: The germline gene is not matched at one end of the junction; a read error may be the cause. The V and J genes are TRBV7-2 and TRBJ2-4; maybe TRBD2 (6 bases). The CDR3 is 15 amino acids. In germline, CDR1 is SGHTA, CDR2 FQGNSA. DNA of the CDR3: TGTGCCAGCAGCTTAGGTGGCGGGGCCAGAAACATTCAGTACTTC. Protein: CASSLGGGARNIQYF.

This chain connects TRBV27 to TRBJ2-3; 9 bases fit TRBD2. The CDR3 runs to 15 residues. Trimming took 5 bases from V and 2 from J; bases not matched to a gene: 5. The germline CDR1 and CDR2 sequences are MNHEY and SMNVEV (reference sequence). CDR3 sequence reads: CASSSGRPATDTQYF. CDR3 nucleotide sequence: TGTGCCAGCAGTAGCGGGAGGCCAGCCACAGATACGCAGTATTTT.

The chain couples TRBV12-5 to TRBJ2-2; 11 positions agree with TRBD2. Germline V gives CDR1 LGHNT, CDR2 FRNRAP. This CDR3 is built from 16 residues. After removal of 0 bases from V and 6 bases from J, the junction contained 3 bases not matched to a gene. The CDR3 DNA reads TGTGCTAGTGGTTTGGTAACTAGCGGGAGCCCCGGGGAGCTGTTTTTT. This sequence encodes CASGLVTSGSPGELFF.

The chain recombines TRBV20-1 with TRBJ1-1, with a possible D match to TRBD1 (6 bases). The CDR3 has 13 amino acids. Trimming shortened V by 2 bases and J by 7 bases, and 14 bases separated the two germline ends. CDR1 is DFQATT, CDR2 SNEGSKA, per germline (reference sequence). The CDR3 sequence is CSARKSGEGEAFF. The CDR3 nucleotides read TGCAGTGCTAGAAAGTCAGGGGAAGGTGAAGCTTTCTTT.

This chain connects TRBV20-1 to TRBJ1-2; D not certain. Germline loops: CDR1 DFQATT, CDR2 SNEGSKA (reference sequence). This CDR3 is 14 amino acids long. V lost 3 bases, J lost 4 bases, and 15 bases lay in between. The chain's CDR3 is CSASVGVEGYGYTF. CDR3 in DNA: TGCAGTGCTAGCGTCGGGGTAGAGGGCTATGGCTACACCTTC.

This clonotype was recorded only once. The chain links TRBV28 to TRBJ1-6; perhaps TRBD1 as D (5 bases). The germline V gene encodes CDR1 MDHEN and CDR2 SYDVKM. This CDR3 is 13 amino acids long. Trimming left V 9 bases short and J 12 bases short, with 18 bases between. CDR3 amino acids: CASGRDRGGPLHF. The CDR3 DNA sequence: TGTGCCAGTGGGAGGGACCGGGGGGGACCCCTCCACTTT.

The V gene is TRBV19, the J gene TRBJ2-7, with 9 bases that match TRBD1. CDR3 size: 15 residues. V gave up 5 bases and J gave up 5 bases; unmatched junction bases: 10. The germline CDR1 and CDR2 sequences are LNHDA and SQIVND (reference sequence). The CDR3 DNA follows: TGTGCCAGTAGTCAAAACACCGGGACAGGGAACGAGCAGTACTTC. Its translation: CASSQNTGTGNEQYF.

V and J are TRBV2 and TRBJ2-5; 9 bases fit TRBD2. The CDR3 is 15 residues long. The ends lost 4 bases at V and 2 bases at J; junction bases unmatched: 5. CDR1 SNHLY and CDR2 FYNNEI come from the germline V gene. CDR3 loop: CASSGSSGSQETQYF. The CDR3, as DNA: TGTGCCAGCAGTGGGAGTAGCGGGAGTCAAGAGACCCAGTACTTC.

The CDR3 sequence is CASSIGRGNEQFF. The CDR3 bases are TGTGCCAGCAGTATCGGGAGAGGAAATGAGCAGTTCTTC. V gene TRBV6-1 combines with J gene TRBJ2-1; maybe TRBD2 (6 bases). The CDR3 sequence is 13 residues long. Trimming cost V 5 bases and J 7 bases, with 12 bases left between them. CDR1 MNHNS and CDR2 SASEGT come from the germline V gene.

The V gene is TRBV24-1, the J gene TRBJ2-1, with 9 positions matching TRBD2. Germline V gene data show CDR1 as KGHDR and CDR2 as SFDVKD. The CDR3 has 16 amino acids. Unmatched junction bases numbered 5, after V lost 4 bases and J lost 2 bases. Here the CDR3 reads CATSDPTSGTYNEQFF. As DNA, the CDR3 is TGTGCCACCAGTGACCCGACTAGCGGAACCTACAATGAGCAGTTCTTC.

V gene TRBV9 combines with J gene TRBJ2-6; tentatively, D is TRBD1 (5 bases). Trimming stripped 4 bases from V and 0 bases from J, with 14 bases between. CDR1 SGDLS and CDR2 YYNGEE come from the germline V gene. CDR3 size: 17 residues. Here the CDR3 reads CASSITTVVSGANVLTF. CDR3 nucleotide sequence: TGTGCCAGCAGCATTACGACAGTTGTCTCTGGGGCCAACGTCCTGACTTTC.

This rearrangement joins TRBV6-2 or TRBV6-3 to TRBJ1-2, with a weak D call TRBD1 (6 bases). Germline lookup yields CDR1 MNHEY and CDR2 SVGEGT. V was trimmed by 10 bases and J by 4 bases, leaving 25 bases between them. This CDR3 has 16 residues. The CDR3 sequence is CATKRGLRGYGYGYTF. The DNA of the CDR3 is TGTGCCACCAAAAGGGGACTCAGGGGTTACGGCTATGGCTACACCTTC.

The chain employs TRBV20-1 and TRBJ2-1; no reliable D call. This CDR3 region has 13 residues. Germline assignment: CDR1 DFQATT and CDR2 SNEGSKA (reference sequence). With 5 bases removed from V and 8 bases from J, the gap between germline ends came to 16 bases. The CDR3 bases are TGCAGTGCTCCACCTCCTCTCCGGGATGAGCAGTTCTTC. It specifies CSAPPPLRDEQFF.

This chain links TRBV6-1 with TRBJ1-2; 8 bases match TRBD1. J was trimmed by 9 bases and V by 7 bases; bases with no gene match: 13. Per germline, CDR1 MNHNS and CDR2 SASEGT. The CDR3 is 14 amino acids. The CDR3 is CASTPQGQAFRYTF. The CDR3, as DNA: TGTGCCAGCACCCCTCAGGGACAGGCTTTTCGCTACACCTTC.

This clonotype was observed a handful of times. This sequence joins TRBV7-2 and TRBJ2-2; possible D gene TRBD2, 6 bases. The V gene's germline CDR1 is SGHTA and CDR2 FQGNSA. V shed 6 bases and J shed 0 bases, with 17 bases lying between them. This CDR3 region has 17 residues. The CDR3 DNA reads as TGTGCCAGCAGGCACGGTAGGCGGGGCGCGAACACCGGGGAGCTGTTTTTT. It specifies CASRHGRRGANTGELFF.

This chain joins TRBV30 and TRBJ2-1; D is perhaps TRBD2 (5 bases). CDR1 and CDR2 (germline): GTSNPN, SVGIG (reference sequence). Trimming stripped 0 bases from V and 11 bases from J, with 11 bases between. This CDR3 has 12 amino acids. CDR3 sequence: CAWSVRTLQQFF. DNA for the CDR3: TGTGCCTGGAGTGTCCGGACTCTCCAGCAGTTCTTC.

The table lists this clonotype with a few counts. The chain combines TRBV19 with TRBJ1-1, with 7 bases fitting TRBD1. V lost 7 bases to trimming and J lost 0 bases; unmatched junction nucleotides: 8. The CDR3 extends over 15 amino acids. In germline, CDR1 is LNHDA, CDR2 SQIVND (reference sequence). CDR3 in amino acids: CASKTGAVMNTEAFF. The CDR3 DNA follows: TGTGCCAGTAAAACAGGGGCAGTCATGAACACTGAAGCTTTCTTT.

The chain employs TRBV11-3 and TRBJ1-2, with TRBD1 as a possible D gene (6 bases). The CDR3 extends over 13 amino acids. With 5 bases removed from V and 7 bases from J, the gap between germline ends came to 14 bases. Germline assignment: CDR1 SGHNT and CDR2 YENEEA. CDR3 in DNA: TGTGCCAGCAGCCTAGCGGGGGGCGGTGGCTACACCTTC. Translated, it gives CASSLAGGGGYTF.

The CDR3, as DNA: TGTGCCAGTAACAGGGGGCAAGATTCACCCCTCCACTTT. Residues: CASNRGQDSPLHF. The gene calls are TRBV18 and TRBJ1-6; 9 positions match TRBD1. V gave up 9 bases and J gave up 8 bases; unmatched junction bases: 5. Per germline, CDR1 KGHSH and CDR2 LQKENI. The CDR3 covers 13 residues.

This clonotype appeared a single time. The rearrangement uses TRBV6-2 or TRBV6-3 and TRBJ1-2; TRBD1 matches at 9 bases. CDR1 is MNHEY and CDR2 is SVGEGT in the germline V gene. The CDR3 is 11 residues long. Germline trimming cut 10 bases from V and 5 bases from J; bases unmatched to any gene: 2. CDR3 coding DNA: TGTGCCATACAGGGGGCTTATGGCTACACCTTC. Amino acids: CAIQGAYGYTF.

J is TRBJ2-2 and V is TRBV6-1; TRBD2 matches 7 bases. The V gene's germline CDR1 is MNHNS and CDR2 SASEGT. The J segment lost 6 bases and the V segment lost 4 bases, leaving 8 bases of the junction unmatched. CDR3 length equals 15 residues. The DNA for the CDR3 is TGTGCCAGCAGTGTCTTCGGACTAGGCGCCGGGGAGCTGTTTTTT. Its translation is CASSVFGLGAGELFF.

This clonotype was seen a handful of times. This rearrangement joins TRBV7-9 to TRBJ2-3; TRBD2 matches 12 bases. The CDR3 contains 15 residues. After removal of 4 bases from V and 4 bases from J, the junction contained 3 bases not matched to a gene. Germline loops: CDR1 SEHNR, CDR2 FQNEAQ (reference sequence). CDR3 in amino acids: CASSSGLAGPDTQYF. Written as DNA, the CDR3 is TGTGCCAGCAGCTCCGGACTAGCGGGACCAGATACGCAGTATTTT.

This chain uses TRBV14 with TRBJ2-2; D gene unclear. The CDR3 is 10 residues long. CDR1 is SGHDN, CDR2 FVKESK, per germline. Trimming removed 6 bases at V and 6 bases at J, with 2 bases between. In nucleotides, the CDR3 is TGTGCCAGCAGACCCGGGGAGCTGTTTTTT. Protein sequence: CASRPGELFF.

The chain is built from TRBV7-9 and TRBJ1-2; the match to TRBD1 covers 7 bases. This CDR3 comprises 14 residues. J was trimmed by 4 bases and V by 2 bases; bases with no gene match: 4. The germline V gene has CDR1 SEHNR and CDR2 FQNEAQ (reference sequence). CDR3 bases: TGTGCCAGCAGCTTAAACGACAGGGCCTATGGCTACACCTTC. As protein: CASSLNDRAYGYTF.

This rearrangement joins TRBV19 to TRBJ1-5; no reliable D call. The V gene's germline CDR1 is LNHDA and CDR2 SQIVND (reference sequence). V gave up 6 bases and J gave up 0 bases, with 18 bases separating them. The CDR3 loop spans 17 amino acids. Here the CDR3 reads CASSPWVDRFSNQPQHF. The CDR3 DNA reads TGTGCCAGTAGCCCCTGGGTGGACCGATTTAGCAATCAGCCCCAGCATTTT. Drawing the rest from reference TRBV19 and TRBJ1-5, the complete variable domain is DGGITQSPKYLFRKEGQNVTLSCEQNLNHDAMYWYRQDPGQGLRLIYYSQIVNDFQKGDIAEGYSVSREKKESFPLTVTSAQKNPTAFYLCASSPWVDRFSNQPQHFGDGTRLSIL.

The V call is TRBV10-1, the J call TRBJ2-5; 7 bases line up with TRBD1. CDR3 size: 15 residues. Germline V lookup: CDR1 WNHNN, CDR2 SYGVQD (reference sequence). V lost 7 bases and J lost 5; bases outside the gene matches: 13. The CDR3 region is CASTGRGRNSETQYF. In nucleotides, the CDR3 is TGCGCCAGCACAGGTAGGGGGCGGAATAGTGAGACCCAGTACTTC.

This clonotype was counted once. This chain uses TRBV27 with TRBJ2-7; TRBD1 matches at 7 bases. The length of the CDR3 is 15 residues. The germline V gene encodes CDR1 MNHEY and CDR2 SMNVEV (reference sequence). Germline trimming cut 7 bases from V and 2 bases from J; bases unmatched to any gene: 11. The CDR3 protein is CASTPVDRVAYEQYF. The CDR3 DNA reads TGTGCCAGCACCCCAGTCGACAGGGTTGCCTACGAGCAGTACTTC.